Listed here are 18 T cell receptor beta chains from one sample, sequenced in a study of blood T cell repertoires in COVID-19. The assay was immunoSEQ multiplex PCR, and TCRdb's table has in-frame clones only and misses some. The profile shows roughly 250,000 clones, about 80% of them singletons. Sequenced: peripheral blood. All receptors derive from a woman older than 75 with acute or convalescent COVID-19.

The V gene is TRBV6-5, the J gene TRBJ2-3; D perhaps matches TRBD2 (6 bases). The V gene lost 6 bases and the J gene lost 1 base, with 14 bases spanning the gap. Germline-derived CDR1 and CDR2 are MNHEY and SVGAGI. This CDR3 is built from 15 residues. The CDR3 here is CASRSLGEGTDTQYF. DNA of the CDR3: TGTGCCAGCAGGTCTCTGGGGGAGGGCACAGATACGCAGTATTTT.

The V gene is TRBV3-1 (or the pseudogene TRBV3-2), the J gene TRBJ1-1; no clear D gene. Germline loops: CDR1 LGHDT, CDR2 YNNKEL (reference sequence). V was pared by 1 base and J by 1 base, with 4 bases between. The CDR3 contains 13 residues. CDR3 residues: CASSQGRNTEAFF. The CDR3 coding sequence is TGTGCCAGCAGCCAAGGTCGGAACACTGAAGCTTTCTTT.

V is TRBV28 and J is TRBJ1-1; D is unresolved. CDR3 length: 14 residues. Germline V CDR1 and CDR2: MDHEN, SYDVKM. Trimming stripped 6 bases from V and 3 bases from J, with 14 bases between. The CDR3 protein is CASRTGVQYTEAFF. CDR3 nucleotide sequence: TGTGCCAGCAGGACGGGAGTTCAGTACACTGAAGCTTTCTTT.

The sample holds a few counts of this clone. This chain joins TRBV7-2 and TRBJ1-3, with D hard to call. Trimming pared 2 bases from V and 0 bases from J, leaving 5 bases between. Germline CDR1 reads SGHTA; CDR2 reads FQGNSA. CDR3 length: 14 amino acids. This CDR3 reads CASSLRSSGNTIYF. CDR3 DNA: TGTGCCAGCAGCTTACGGAGCTCTGGAAACACCATATATTTT.

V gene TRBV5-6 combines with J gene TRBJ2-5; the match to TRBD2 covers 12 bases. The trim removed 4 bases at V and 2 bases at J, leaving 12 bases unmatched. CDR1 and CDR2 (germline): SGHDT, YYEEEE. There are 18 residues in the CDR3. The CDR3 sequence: CASSLIIASGRDQETQYF. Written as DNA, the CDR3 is TGTGCCAGCAGCCTAATAATTGCTAGCGGGAGGGATCAAGAGACCCAGTACTTC.

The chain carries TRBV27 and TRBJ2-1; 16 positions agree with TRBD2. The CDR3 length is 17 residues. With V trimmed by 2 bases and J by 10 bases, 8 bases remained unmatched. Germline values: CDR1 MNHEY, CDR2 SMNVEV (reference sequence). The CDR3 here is CASSLQPGTSGGEEQFF. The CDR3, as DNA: TGTGCCAGCAGTTTACAGCCCGGGACTAGCGGGGGGGAGGAGCAGTTCTTC.

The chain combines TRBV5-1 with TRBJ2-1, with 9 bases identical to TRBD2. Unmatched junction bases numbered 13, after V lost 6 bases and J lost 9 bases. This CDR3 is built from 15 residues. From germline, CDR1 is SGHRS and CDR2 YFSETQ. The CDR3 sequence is CASNYIGGGAGEQFF. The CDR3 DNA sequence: TGCGCCAGCAATTATATCGGCGGGGGGGCCGGTGAGCAGTTCTTC.

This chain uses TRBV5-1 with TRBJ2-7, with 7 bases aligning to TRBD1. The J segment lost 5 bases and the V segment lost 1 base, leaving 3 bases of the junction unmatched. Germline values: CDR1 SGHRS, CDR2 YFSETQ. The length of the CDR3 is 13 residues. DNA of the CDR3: TGCGCCAGCAGCTTGAACAGGGGTCACGAGCAGTACTTC. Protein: CASSLNRGHEQYF.

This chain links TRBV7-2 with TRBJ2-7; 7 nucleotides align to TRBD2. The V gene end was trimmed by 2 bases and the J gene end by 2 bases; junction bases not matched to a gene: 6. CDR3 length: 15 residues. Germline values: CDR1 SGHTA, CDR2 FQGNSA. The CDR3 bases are TGTGCCAGCAGCTTATTCGCGGGGGATACCTACGAGCAGTACTTC. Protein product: CASSLFAGDTYEQYF.

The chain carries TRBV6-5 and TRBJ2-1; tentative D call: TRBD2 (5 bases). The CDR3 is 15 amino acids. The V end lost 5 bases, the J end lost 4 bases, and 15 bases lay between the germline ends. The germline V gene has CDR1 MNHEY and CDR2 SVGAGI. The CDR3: CASSTQVSAYNEQFF. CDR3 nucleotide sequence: TGTGCCAGCAGTACTCAGGTTAGCGCTTACAATGAGCAGTTCTTC.

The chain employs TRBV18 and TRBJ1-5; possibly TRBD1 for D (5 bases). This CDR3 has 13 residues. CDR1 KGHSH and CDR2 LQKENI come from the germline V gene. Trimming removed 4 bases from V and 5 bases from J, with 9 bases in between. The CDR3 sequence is CASSLGHYQPQHF. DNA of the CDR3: TGTGCCAGCTCACTTGGACATTATCAGCCCCAGCATTTT.

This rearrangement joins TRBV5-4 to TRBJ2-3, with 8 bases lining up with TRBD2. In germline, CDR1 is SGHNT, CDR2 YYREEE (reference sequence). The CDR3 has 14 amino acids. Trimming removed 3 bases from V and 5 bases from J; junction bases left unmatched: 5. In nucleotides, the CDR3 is TGTGCCAGCAGCTGGGGACTAGGCGAAGATACGCAGTATTTT. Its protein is CASSWGLGEDTQYF.

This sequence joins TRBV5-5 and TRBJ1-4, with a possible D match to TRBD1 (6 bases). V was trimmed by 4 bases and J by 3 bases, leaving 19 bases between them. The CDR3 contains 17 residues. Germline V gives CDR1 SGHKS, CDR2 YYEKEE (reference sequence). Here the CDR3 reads CASSRTVGSRANEKLFF. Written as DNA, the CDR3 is TGTGCCAGCAGCCGGACAGTAGGGTCCCGAGCTAATGAAAAACTGTTTTTT.

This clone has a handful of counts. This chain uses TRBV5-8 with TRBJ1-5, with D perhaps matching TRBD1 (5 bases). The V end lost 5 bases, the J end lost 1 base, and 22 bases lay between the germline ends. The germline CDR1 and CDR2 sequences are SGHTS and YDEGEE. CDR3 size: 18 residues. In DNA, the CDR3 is TGTGCCAGCAGGCGAGCCGGGGGGTCCGGACACAGCAATCAGCCCCAGCATTTT. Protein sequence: CASRRAGGSGHSNQPQHF.

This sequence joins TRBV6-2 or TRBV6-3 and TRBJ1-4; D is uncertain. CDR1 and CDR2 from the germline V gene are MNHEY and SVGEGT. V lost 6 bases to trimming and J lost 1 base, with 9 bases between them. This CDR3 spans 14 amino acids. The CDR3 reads CASSSRVTNEKLFF. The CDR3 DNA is TGTGCCAGCAGCTCCCGAGTAACTAATGAAAAACTGTTTTTT.

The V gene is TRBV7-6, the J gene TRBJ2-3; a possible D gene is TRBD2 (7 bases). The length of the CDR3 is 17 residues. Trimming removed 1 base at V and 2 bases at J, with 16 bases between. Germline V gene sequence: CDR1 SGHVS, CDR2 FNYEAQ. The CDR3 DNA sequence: TGTGCCAGCAGCTTAGGGGGGGGGACAACTCCCACAGATACGCAGTATTTT. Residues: CASSLGGGTTPTDTQYF.

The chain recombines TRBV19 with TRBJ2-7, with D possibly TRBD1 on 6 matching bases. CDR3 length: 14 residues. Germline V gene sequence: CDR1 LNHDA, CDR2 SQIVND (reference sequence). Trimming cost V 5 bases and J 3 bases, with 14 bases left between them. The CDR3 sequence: CASSYRDNNYEQYF. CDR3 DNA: TGTGCCAGTAGTTACCGGGACAACAACTACGAGCAGTACTTC. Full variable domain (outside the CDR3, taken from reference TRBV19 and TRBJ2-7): DGGITQSPKYLFRKEGQNVTLSCEQNLNHDAMYWYRQDPGQGLRLIYYSQIVNDFQKGDIAEGYSVSREKKESFPLTVTSAQKNPTAFYLCASSYRDNNYEQYFGPGTRLTVT.

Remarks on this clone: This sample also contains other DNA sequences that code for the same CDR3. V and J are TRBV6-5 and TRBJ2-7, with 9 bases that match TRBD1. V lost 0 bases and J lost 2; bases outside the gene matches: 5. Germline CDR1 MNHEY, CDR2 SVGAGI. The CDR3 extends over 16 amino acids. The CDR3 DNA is TGTGCCAGCAGTTACTCGATTGGGACAGGGACCTACGAGCAGTACTTC. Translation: CASSYSIGTGTYEQYF.